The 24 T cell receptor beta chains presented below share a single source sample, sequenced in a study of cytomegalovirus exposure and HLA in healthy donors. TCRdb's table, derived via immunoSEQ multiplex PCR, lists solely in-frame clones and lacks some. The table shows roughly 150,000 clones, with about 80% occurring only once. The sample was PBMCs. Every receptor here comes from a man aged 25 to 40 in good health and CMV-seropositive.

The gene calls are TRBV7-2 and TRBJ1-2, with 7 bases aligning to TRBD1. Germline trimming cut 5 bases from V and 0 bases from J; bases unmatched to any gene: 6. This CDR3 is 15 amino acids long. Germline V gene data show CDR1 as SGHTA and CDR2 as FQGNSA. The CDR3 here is CASSAGTASNYGYTF. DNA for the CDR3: TGTGCCAGCAGCGCCGGGACAGCGTCTAACTATGGCTACACCTTC.

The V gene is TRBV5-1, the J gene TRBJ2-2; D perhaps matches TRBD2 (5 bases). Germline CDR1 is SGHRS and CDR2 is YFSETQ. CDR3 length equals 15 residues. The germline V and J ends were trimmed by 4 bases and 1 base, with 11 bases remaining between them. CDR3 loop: CASSLNAGNTGELFF. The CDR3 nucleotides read TGCGCCAGCAGCCTAAACGCGGGGAACACCGGGGAGCTGTTTTTT.

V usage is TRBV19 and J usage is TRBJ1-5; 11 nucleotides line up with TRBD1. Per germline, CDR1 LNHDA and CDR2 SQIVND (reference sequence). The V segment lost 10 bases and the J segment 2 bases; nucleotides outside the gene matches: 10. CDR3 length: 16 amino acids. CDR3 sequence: CATGGQGGSGNQPQHF. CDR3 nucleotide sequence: TGTGCCACCGGGGGACAGGGGGGAAGTGGCAATCAGCCCCAGCATTTT.

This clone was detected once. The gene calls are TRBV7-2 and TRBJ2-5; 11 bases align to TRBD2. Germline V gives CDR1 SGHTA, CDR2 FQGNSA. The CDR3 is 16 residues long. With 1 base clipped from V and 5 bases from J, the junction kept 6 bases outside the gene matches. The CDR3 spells CASSLGLAGFGETQYF. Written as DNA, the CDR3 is TGTGCCAGCAGCTTAGGACTAGCGGGATTTGGTGAGACCCAGTACTTC.

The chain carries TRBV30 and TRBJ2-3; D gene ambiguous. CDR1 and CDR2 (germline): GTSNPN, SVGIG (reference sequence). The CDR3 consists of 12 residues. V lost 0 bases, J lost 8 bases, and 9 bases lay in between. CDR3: CAWSVRTGTQYF. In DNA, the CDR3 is TGTGCCTGGAGTGTCCGCACGGGTACGCAGTATTTT.

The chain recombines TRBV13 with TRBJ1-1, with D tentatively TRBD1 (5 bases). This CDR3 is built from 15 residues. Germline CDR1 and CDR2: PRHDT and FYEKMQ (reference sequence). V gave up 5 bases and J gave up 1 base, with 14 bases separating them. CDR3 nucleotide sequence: TGTGCCAGCAGCCCGGATCAGGGTCCGAACACTGAAGCTTTCTTT. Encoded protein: CASSPDQGPNTEAFF.

The DNA of the CDR3 is TGTGCCAGTAGTATCCGGGCCTCGGGGTCTGGCTATGGCTACACCTTC. Protein product: CASSIRASGSGYGYTF. The chain employs TRBV19 and TRBJ1-2, with D unresolved. V was shortened by 3 bases and J by 4 bases, with 18 bases between the two germline ends. CDR1 and CDR2 (germline): LNHDA, SQIVND (reference sequence). The CDR3 is 16 residues long.

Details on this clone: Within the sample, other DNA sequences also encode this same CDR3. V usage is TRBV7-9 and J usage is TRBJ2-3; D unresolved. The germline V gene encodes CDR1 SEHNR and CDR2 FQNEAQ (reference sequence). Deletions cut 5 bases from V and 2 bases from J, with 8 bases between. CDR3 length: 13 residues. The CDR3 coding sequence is TGTGCCAGCAGCCCGCCCTACACAGATACGCAGTATTTT. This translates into CASSPPYTDTQYF. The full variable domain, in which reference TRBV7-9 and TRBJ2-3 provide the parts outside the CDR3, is DTGVSQNPRHKITKRGQNVTFRCDPISEHNRLYWYRQTLGQGPEFLTYFQNEAQLEKSRLLSDRFSAERPKGSFSTLEIQRTEQGDSAMYLCASSPPYTDTQYFGPGTRLTVL.

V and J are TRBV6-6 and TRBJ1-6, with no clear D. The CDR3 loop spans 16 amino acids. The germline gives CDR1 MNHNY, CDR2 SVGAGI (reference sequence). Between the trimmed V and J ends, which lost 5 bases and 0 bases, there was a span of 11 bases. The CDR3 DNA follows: TGTGCCAGCAGTACGACGGCTAGCTCCTATAATTCACCCCTCCACTTT. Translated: CASSTTASSYNSPLHF.

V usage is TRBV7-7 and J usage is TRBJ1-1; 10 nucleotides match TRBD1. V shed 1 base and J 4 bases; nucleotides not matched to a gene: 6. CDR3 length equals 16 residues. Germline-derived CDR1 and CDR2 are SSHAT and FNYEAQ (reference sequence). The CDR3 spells CASSLVKDRGFTEAFF. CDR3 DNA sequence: TGTGCCAGCAGCTTAGTTAAGGACAGGGGGTTCACTGAAGCTTTCTTT.

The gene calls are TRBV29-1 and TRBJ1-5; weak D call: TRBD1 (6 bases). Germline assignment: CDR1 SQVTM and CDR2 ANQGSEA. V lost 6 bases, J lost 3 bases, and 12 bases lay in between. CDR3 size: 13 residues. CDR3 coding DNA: TGCAGCGTAGAGGACAGATTCAATCAGCCCCAGCATTTT. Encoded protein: CSVEDRFNQPQHF.

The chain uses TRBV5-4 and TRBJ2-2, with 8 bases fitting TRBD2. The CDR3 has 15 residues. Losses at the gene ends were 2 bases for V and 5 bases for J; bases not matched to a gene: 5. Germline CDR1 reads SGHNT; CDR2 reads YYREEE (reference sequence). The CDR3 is CASSFSGGRTGELFF. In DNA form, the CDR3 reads TGTGCCAGCAGCTTCAGCGGGGGACGGACCGGGGAGCTGTTTTTT.

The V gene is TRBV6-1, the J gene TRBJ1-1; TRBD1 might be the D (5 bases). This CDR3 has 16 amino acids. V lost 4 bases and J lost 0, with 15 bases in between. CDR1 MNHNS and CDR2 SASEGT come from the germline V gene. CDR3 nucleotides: TGTGCCAGCAGTGGACTGGGGGGAAGATTGAACACTGAAGCTTTCTTT. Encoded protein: CASSGLGGRLNTEAFF.

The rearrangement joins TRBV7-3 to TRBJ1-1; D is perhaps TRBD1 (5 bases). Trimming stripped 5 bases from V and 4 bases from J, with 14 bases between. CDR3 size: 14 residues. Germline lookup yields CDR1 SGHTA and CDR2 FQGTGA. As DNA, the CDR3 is TGTGCCAGCAGCCTCTATCGGCAGGGCACTGAAGCTTTCTTT. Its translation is CASSLYRQGTEAFF.

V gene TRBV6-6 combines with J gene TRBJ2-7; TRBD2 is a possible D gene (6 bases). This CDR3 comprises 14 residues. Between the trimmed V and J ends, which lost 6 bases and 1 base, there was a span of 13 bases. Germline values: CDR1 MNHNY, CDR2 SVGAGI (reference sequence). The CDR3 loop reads CASRYGLLSYEQYF. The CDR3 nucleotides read TGTGCCAGCAGATACGGACTACTTTCCTACGAGCAGTACTTC.

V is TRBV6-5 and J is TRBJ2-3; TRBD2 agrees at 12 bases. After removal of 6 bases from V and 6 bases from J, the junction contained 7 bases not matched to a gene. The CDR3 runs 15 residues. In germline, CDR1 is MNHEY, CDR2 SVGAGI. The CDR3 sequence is CASRLLAGGTDTQYF. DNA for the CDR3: TGTGCCAGCAGGCTACTAGCGGGAGGTACGGATACGCAGTATTTT.

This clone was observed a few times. CDR3 sequence: CASSPDTGYNYGYTF. The CDR3 region has the DNA TGTGCCAGTAGTCCGGACACCGGGTATAACTATGGCTACACCTTC. This rearrangement joins TRBV19 to TRBJ1-2, with D possibly TRBD1 on 5 matching bases. The germline CDR1 and CDR2 sequences are LNHDA and SQIVND (reference sequence). This CDR3 region has 15 residues. V was trimmed by 5 bases and J by 1 base, leaving 14 bases between them. The variable domain in full, completed from reference TRBV19 and TRBJ1-2, reads DGGITQSPKYLFRKEGQNVTLSCEQNLNHDAMYWYRQDPGQGLRLIYYSQIVNDFQKGDIAEGYSVSREKKESFPLTVTSAQKNPTAFYLCASSPDTGYNYGYTFGSGTRLTVV.

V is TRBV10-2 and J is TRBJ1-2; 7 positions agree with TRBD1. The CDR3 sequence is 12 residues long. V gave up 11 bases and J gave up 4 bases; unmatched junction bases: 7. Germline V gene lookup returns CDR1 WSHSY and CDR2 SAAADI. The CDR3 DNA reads TGCGCCTCGGCAGGGGGGATCTATGGCTACACCTTC. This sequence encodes CASAGGIYGYTF.

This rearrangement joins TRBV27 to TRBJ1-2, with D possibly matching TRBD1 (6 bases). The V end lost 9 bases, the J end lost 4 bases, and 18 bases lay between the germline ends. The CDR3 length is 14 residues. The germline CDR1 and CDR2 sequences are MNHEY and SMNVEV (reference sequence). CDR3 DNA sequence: TGTGCCAGTAGGCGGCAGGGGAGTGCCTATGGCTACACCTTC. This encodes CASRRQGSAYGYTF.

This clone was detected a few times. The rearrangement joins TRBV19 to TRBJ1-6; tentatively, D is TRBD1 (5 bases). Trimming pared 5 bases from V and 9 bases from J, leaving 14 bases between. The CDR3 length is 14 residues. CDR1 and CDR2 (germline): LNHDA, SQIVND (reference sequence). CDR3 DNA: TGTGCCAGTAGTGCGGACCGGAGGGGTTCACCCCTCCACTTT. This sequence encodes CASSADRRGSPLHF.

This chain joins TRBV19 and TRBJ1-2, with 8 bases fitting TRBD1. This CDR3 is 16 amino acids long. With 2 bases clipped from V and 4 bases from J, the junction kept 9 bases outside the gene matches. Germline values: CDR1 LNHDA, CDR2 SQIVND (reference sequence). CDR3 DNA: TGTGCCAGTAGTATAAGGCAGGGGGCGCCCGGCTATGGCTACACCTTC. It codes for CASSIRQGAPGYGYTF.

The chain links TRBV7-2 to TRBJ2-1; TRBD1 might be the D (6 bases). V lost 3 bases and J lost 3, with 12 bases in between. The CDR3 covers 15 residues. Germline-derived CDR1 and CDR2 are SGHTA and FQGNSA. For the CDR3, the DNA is TGTGCCAGCAGCTTCGGACAGTTTTACTACAATGAGCAGTTCTTC. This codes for CASSFGQFYYNEQFF.

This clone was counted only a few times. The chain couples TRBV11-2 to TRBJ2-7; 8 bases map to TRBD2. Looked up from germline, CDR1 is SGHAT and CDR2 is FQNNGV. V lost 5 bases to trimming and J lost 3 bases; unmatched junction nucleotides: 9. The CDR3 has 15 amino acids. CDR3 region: CASSPLSGSIYEQYF. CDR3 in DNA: TGTGCCAGCAGCCCCTTAAGCGGGAGTATCTACGAGCAGTACTTC. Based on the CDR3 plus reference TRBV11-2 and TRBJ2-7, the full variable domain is EAGVAQSPRYKIIEKRQSVAFWCNPISGHATLYWYQQILGQGPKLLIQFQNNGVVDDSQLPKDRFSAERLKGVDSTLKIQPAKLEDSAVYLCASSPLSGSIYEQYFGPGTRLTVT.

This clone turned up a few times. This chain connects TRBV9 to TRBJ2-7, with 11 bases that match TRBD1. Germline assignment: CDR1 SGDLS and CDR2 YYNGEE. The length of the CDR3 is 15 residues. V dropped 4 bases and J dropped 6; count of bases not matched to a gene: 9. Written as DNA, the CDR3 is TGTGCCAGCAGCAAGGAGGGACAGGGGGTCGGCGAGCAGTACTTC. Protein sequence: CASSKEGQGVGEQYF.